Detailed here is one TCR beta chain. Its target is not known. The J segment lost 6 bases and the V segment lost 7 bases, leaving 7 bases of the junction unmatched. CDR1 MDHEN and CDR2 SYDVKM come from the germline V gene. CDR3 length: 14 residues. These data originate in a study of OX40 agonist ivuxolimab in advanced cancers. General study results and limits: A proportion of nonresponders additionally exhibited low normalized T-cell clonal expansion.

TCRdb's table, derived via immunoSEQ multiplex PCR, lists solely in-frame clones and lacks some. The sample includes about 74,000 clones, 84% of them seen just once. This sequence joins TRBV28 and TRBJ1-1; 11 bases are a match to TRBD1. This specimen consisted of CD4+ or CD8+ T cells sorted from blood, obtained in a trial of the OX40 agonist ivuxolimab. The clonotype comes from an adult with an advanced solid tumor such as melanoma, head and neck, liver or kidney cancer. CDR3 DNA: TGTGCCAGCACCAACCCGGGACAGGGGGCTGAAGCTTTCTTT. Translation gives CASTNPGQGAEAFF.